Listed here are 32 T cell receptor beta chains from one sample, sequenced in a study of T cells in women clearing cervical HPV infection. Here immunoSEQ multiplex PCR was the method, and the copy in TCRdb shows in-frame clones only, minus some. Its table records roughly 22,000 clones. The sequenced sample consisted of blood buffy coat. The receptors were gathered from a woman aged 18-70 years with a cervical HPV16 infection that either progressed to CIN3+ or cleared (not recorded which).

A word on this clone: The CDR3 goes on 3 residues after the read ends, and that part is filled in from the germline J gene. The V call is TRBV5-8, the J call TRBJ1-1, with D perhaps matching TRBD1 (5 bases). Germline assignment: CDR1 SGHTS and CDR2 YDEGEE. This CDR3 has 14 residues. Between the trimmed V and J ends, which lost 4 bases and 1 base, there was a span of 11 bases. The sequenced part of the CDR3 DNA is TGTGCCAGCAGCCTGAGGGGTGCGAACACTGAA. Residues: CASSLRGANTE. The complete CDR3 sequence is CASSLRGANTEAFF.

A word on this clone: Read data end 3 residues before the CDR3 end; the end is taken from the germline J gene. This sample also contains other DNA sequences that code for the same CDR3. The chain has TRBV19 and TRBJ1-1; unclear D gene. Germline V gene data show CDR1 as LNHDA and CDR2 as SQIVND (reference sequence). V was clipped by 2 bases and J by 0 bases, with 4 bases between them. This CDR3 comprises 13 residues. Partial CDR3 DNA: TGTGCCAGTAGTATATCTCTGAACACTGAA. Its translation: CASSISLNTE. The entire CDR3 protein is CASSISLNTEAFF.

With regard to this clone: Read sequence stops 3 residues before the CDR3 end, and the germline J gene provides the missing end. The chain couples TRBV7-9 to TRBJ2-2, with D maybe TRBD1 (5 bases). Trimming cost V 5 bases and J 7 bases, with 11 bases left between them. The CDR3 length is 13 residues. The germline V gene encodes CDR1 SEHNR and CDR2 FQNEAQ (reference sequence). The sequenced part of the CDR3 DNA is TGTGCCAGCAGCCCCAGGGTCGGCGGGGAG. Translation gives CASSPRVGGE. The entire CDR3 protein is CASSPRVGGELFF.

A note on this clone: The CDR3 is cut off 3 residues early in the read; its end comes from the germline J gene. The chain has TRBV19 and TRBJ2-1; the match to TRBD2 covers 10 bases. V lost 2 bases, J lost 8 bases, and 12 bases stayed unmatched. Germline V lookup: CDR1 LNHDA, CDR2 SQIVND (reference sequence). This CDR3 has 17 amino acids. Here the CDR3 reads CASSISSWASGRDEQFF. Incomplete CDR3 DNA: TGTGCCAGTAGTATATCTAGTTGGGCTAGCGGGAGAGATGAG.

Comment on this clone: The CDR3 is cut off 3 residues early in the read; its end comes from the germline J gene. The chain is built from TRBV30 and TRBJ1-6; D is unclear. This CDR3 region has 14 residues. V lost 4 bases and J lost 4, with 11 bases in between. Per germline, CDR1 GTSNPN and CDR2 SVGIG (reference sequence). CDR3 sequence reads: CAWNLFKYNSPLHF. Incomplete CDR3 DNA: TGTGCCTGGAATCTGTTTAAATATAATTCACCC.

Note on this clone: Sequencing ends 3 residues short of the CDR3 end; the germline J gene provides the rest. V and J are TRBV7-8 and TRBJ2-1; the match to TRBD1 covers 8 bases. The V gene's germline CDR1 is SGHVS and CDR2 FQNEAQ. The V segment lost 1 base and the J segment 1 base; nucleotides outside the gene matches: 0. The CDR3 has 15 residues. CDR3 bases read: TGTGCCAGCAGCTTAGACAGGGGGTCCTACAATGAG. Protein sequence: CASSLDRGSYNE. The full CDR3 protein is CASSLDRGSYNEQFF.

According to its frequency, this clone is medium-sized. The read falls 3 residues short of the CDR3 end, and the missing part is taken from the germline J gene. The genes are TRBV10-3 and TRBJ1-4, with a weak D call TRBD1 (5 bases). V gave up 0 bases and J gave up 4 bases, with 6 bases separating them. This CDR3 region has 14 residues. Germline CDR1 is ENHRY and CDR2 is SYGVKD. The chain's CDR3 is CAISESDINEKLFF. The CDR3 DNA, read in part, is TGTGCCATCAGTGAGTCGGACATTAATGAAAAA.

On this clone itself: The sequenced fragment ends 3 residues before the CDR3 boundary, so the rest is inferred from the germline J gene. This chain connects TRBV10-1 to TRBJ1-1; D gene unclear. Germline V gives CDR1 WNHNN, CDR2 SYGVQD (reference sequence). There are 13 residues in the CDR3. V shed 5 bases and J shed 7 bases, with 14 bases lying between them. The chain's CDR3 is CASSQDTRVEAFF. CDR3 DNA, as far as it was read: TGCGCCAGCAGTCAAGACACGCGGGTTGAA.

The chain's CDR3 is CASSPGLNNEQFF. CDR3 DNA, as far as it was read: TGTGCCAGCTCACCCGGACTAAACAATGAG. The gene calls are TRBV18 and TRBJ2-1, with D maybe TRBD2 (6 bases). The CDR3 end is not reached by the read, which stops 3 residues before it; the germline J gene fills it in. The V and J ends lost 3 bases and 5 bases respectively, with 8 bases between them. CDR1 and CDR2 from the germline V gene are KGHSH and LQKENI. CDR3 length: 13 residues.

Comment on this clone: Sequencing ends 3 residues short of the CDR3 end; the germline J gene provides the rest. V usage is TRBV19 and J usage is TRBJ1-5; 7 bases match TRBD1. The CDR3 has 13 amino acids. The germline CDR1 and CDR2 sequences are LNHDA and SQIVND (reference sequence). CDR3 in amino acids: CASSWDRQSPQHF. The part of the CDR3 DNA that was read is TGTGCCAGTAGTTGGGACAGACAATCTCCC.

As for this clone: The read is 3 residues too short to cover the CDR3 end, so that end is filled in from the germline J gene. The chain recombines TRBV20-1 with TRBJ2-5; 10 nucleotides match TRBD2. With 6 bases clipped from V and 5 bases from J, the junction kept 12 bases outside the gene matches. The CDR3 has 15 residues. Looked up from germline, CDR1 is DFQATT and CDR2 is SNEGSKA (reference sequence). The CDR3 reads CSAGRTSGIGETQYF. The CDR3 bases that were read are TGCAGTGCGGGGCGTACTAGCGGGATTGGGGAGACC.

This clone ranks as medium-sized in terms of frequency. Read coverage stops 3 residues before the CDR3 terminus; the germline J gene supplies the remainder. This chain connects TRBV18 to TRBJ2-3; possible D gene TRBD2, 6 bases. CDR3 length: 17 amino acids. The V gene lost 0 bases and the J gene lost 6 bases, with 19 bases spanning the gap. Germline lookup yields CDR1 KGHSH and CDR2 LQKENI. CDR3 DNA, as far as it was read: TGTGCCAGCTCACCACCCCTAGCACGGGAGCGGTACGATACG. Translating gives CASSPPLARERYDT. The full CDR3 reads CASSPPLARERYDTQYF.

Comment on this clone: The sequence runs out 3 residues before the end of the CDR3; the remainder is reconstructed from the germline J gene. The chain employs TRBV6-1 and TRBJ1-2, with D perhaps TRBD1 (5 bases). The CDR3 consists of 15 residues. V was trimmed by 1 base and J by 4 bases, leaving 13 bases between them. Germline loops: CDR1 MNHNS, CDR2 SASEGT. The sequenced part of the CDR3 DNA is TGTGCCAGCAGTGAAGGATCAAGGGGAGTCTATGGC. Translation: CASSEGSRGVYG. The full CDR3 protein reads CASSEGSRGVYGYTF.

Note on this clone: The observed sequence ends 3 residues before the CDR3 terminus, with the missing tail filled in from the germline J gene. The chain couples TRBV19 to TRBJ2-1, with D perhaps being TRBD1 or TRBD2 (6 bases each). CDR3 size: 15 residues. Between the trimmed V and J ends, which lost 4 bases and 4 bases, there was a span of 14 bases. Germline CDR1 and CDR2: LNHDA and SQIVND (reference sequence). The CDR3 DNA, read in part, is TGTGCCAGTAGTAGCCGACAGGCGGGATACAATGAG. Protein: CASSSRQAGYNE. The CDR3 reads in full as CASSSRQAGYNEQFF. Full variable domain (remainder filled in from reference TRBV19 and TRBJ2-1): DGGITQSPKYLFRKEGQNVTLSCEQNLNHDAMYWYRQDPGQGLRLIYYSQIVNDFQKGDIAEGYSVSREKKESFPLTVTSAQKNPTAFYLCASSSRQAGYNEQFFGPGTRLTVL.

Regarding this clone: The read terminates 3 residues before the CDR3 end, so the remaining end is supplied by the germline J gene. The V and J genes are TRBV20-1 and TRBJ2-1; 10 bases line up with TRBD1. Germline V CDR1 and CDR2: DFQATT, SNEGSKA (reference sequence). The CDR3 sequence is 15 residues long. J gave up 3 bases and V 6 bases, and 8 bases lay outside the gene matches. Here the CDR3 reads CSAGLGTGDYNEQFF. The covered CDR3 bases are TGCAGTGCAGGGCTAGGGACAGGGGACTACAATGAG.

Note on this clone: The read ends 3 residues early relative to the CDR3; the germline J gene fills the gap. The chain couples TRBV5-6 to TRBJ2-3; 7 bases line up with TRBD2. Germline assignment: CDR1 SGHDT and CDR2 YYEEEE. This CDR3 is built from 12 residues. The junction had 2 bases not matched to a gene; V was cut back by 4 bases and J by 6 bases. The chain's CDR3 is CASSLADDTQYF. The covered CDR3 bases are TGTGCCAGCAGCCTAGCGGATGATACG.

With respect to this clone: The read ends 3 residues shy of where the CDR3 ends; the end is completed using the germline J gene. The V call is TRBV6-4, the J call TRBJ2-2, with D maybe TRBD2 (5 bases). This CDR3 is 14 amino acids long. Germline CDR1 and CDR2: MRHNA and SNTAGT. The germline V and J ends were trimmed by 3 bases and 6 bases, with 11 bases remaining between them. CDR3 DNA, as far as it was read: TGTGCCAGCAGTGAACTAGTTGGGGCCGGGGAG. It specifies CASSELVGAGE. The CDR3 in its entirety is CASSELVGAGELFF.

A remark on this clone: The read ends 3 residues before the CDR3 terminus; that terminus is restored from the germline J gene. The rearrangement joins TRBV7-9 to TRBJ2-2, with D hard to call. CDR1 and CDR2 (germline): SEHNR, FQNEAQ (reference sequence). V dropped 5 bases and J dropped 1 base, with 2 bases sitting between them. This CDR3 region has 12 residues. CDR3 sequence reads: CASSRNTGELFF. The sequenced CDR3 bases are TGTGCCAGCAGCCGGAACACCGGGGAG. The variable domain in full, with the rest retrieved from reference TRBV7-9 and TRBJ2-2, is DTGVSQNPRHKITKRGQNVTFRCDPISEHNRLYWYRQTLGQGPEFLTYFQNEAQLEKSRLLSDRFSAERPKGSFSTLEIQRTEQGDSAMYLCASSRNTGELFFGEGSRLTVL.

A remark on this clone: The read terminates 3 residues ahead of where the CDR3 ends, so the germline J gene completes it. The chain employs TRBV6-2 or TRBV6-3 and TRBJ1-2; possible D gene TRBD1, 6 bases. Germline V lookup: CDR1 MNHEY, CDR2 SVGEGT. Trimming removed 0 bases at V and 5 bases at J, with 10 bases between. The CDR3 covers 14 residues. Partial CDR3 DNA: TGTGCCAGCAGTTACTCGCGGACAGCATATGGC. Translating it yields CASSYSRTAYG. The whole CDR3 is CASSYSRTAYGYTF.

As for this clone: Coverage ceases 3 residues before the CDR3 finishes, and the germline J gene fills in the end. This rearrangement joins TRBV20-1 to TRBJ2-3, with TRBD2 matching 7 bases. This CDR3 is built from 15 residues. CDR1 is DFQATT and CDR2 is SNEGSKA in the germline V gene (reference sequence). J lost 4 bases, V lost 3 bases, and 10 bases had no gene match. CDR3 DNA, as far as it was read: TGCAGTGCTAGCGGGGTGGGAGGGCCGGCAGATACG. It translates to CSASGVGGPADT. Given in full, the CDR3 is CSASGVGGPADTQYF.

As for this clone: The missing CDR3 end, 3 residues past where the read stops, is filled in from the germline J gene. V and J are TRBV7-9 and TRBJ1-2; no clear D. The CDR3 covers 14 residues. CDR1 and CDR2 from the germline V gene are SEHNR and FQNEAQ (reference sequence). The V and J ends lost 0 bases and 6 bases respectively, with 11 bases between them. CDR3 DNA, as far as it was read: TGTGCCAGCAGCTTAGCGCGGGTTGGTGATGGC. Amino acid sequence: CASSLARVGDG. The CDR3, in full, reads CASSLARVGDGYTF.

A note on this clone: The missing CDR3 end, 3 residues past where the read stops, is filled in from the germline J gene. The chain is built from TRBV18 and TRBJ2-5; TRBD2 matches at 12 bases. Germline CDR1 and CDR2: KGHSH and LQKENI. Trimming cost V 3 bases and J 5 bases; bases outside gene matches: 7. The CDR3 runs to 16 residues. The CDR3 loop reads CASSPTSGRVDETQYF. CDR3 bases read: TGTGCCAGCTCACCGACTAGCGGGAGAGTCGACGAGACC.

Note on this clone: The read ends 3 residues early relative to the CDR3; the germline J gene fills the gap. The V and J genes are TRBV30 and TRBJ2-7; TRBD1 agrees at 7 bases. Germline V gene sequence: CDR1 GTSNPN, CDR2 SVGIG (reference sequence). Trimming at V came to 3 bases and at J to 0 bases, leaving 2 bases not matched to a gene. The CDR3 is 13 amino acids. The CDR3 bases that were read are TGTGCCTGGAGGGGGGACAGCTCCTACGAG. Protein product: CAWRGDSSYE. The CDR3 as a whole reads CAWRGDSSYEQYF. The whole variable domain, remainder taken from reference TRBV30 and TRBJ2-7, is SQTIHQWPATLVQPVGSPLSLECTVEGTSNPNLYWYRQAAGRGLQLLFYSVGIGQISSEVPQNLSASRPQDRQFILSSKKLLLSDSGFYLCAWRGDSSYEQYFGPGTRLTVT.

With regard to this clone: The read comes to an end 3 residues before the CDR3 does, leaving the germline J gene to fill in the end. Distinct nucleotide sequences in the sample also encode this CDR3. The chain joins TRBV18 to TRBJ2-2; 9 bases map to TRBD1. The CDR3 is made up of 15 amino acids. Trimming removed 3 bases from V and 1 base from J; junction bases left unmatched: 0. Germline V gene sequence: CDR1 KGHSH, CDR2 LQKENI. CDR3 sequence reads: CASSPGQGNTGELFF. CDR3 DNA (partial): TGTGCCAGCTCACCGGGACAGGGGAACACCGGGGAG.

About this clone: The sequenced fragment ends 3 residues before the CDR3 boundary, so the rest is inferred from the germline J gene. The gene calls are TRBV5-1 and TRBJ2-7; 7 bases line up with TRBD1. Germline V lookup: CDR1 SGHRS, CDR2 YFSETQ. V lost 4 bases to trimming and J lost 4 bases; unmatched junction nucleotides: 8. This CDR3 has 14 residues. CDR3 protein: CASSLGQNNYEQYF. The covered CDR3 bases are TGCGCCAGCAGCCTGGGACAGAATAATTACGAG.

On this clone itself: The CDR3 end is not reached by the read, which stops 3 residues before it; the germline J gene fills it in. The chain links TRBV30 to TRBJ1-2, with a possible D match to TRBD1 (6 bases). Germline V gives CDR1 GTSNPN, CDR2 SVGIG (reference sequence). CDR3 length: 11 amino acids. The germline V and J ends were trimmed by 0 bases and 7 bases, with 6 bases remaining between them. CDR3 region: CAWSVQGGYTF. The CDR3 DNA, read in part, is TGTGCCTGGAGTGTACAGGGTGGC. Variable domain in full (rest from reference TRBV30 and TRBJ1-2): SQTIHQWPATLVQPVGSPLSLECTVEGTSNPNLYWYRQAAGRGLQLLFYSVGIGQISSEVPQNLSASRPQDRQFILSSKKLLLSDSGFYLCAWSVQGGYTFGSGTRLTVV.

To note about this clone: The read terminates 3 residues before the CDR3 end, so the remaining end is supplied by the germline J gene. J is TRBJ2-5 and V is TRBV5-1; 8 bases agree with TRBD1. The ends lost 4 bases at V and 2 bases at J; junction bases unmatched: 7. Germline CDR1 reads SGHRS; CDR2 reads YFSETQ. This CDR3 comprises 15 residues. The CDR3 DNA, read in part, is TGCGCCAGCAGCAAGGGACAGGCCAGACAAGAGACC. This translates into CASSKGQARQET. The CDR3 in full is CASSKGQARQETQYF.

Comments on this clone: With the read ending 3 residues before the CDR3 end, the germline J gene is used to fill in that end. The chain uses TRBV29-1 and TRBJ2-1; 8 bases are shared with TRBD1. CDR1 and CDR2 from the germline V gene are SQVTM and ANQGSEA. The CDR3 contains 13 residues. The J segment lost 8 bases and the V segment lost 4 bases, leaving 7 bases of the junction unmatched. This chain's CDR3 is CSVGGLQGDEQFF. The sequenced CDR3 bases are TGCAGCGTTGGGGGTCTACAGGGGGATGAG.

Details on this clone: The CDR3 end is not reached by the read, which stops 3 residues before it; the germline J gene fills it in. The V call is TRBV18, the J call TRBJ2-1, with TRBD2 identical over 13 bases. Trimming removed 1 base from V and 6 bases from J; junction bases left unmatched: 3. CDR1 is KGHSH and CDR2 is LQKENI in the germline V gene. The CDR3 is 16 amino acids. The part of the CDR3 DNA that was read is TGTGCCAGCTCACCACGAGGACTAGCGGGAGCCAATGAG. This sequence encodes CASSPRGLAGANE. The entire CDR3 reads CASSPRGLAGANEQFF.

As to this clone: The read ends 3 residues early relative to the CDR3; the germline J gene fills the gap. V and J are TRBV19 and TRBJ1-2, with a weak D call TRBD1 (6 bases). Germline CDR1 and CDR2: LNHDA and SQIVND (reference sequence). CDR3 length: 16 amino acids. The ends were cut back, 4 bases at V and 1 base at J, with 16 bases in the middle. Partial CDR3 DNA: TGTGCCAGTAGTAGACAAAGTGGACAGAATAACTATGGC. It specifies CASSRQSGQNNYG. The full CDR3 is CASSRQSGQNNYGYTF.

About this clone: The sequenced fragment ends 3 residues before the CDR3 boundary, so the rest is inferred from the germline J gene. V usage is TRBV6-1 and J usage is TRBJ2-1, with TRBD2 identical over 11 bases. CDR3 length: 15 residues. Germline lookup yields CDR1 MNHNS and CDR2 SASEGT. The J segment lost 9 bases and the V segment lost 4 bases, leaving 8 bases of the junction unmatched. The CDR3 spells CASSALAGGEVEQFF. CDR3 DNA (partial): TGTGCCAGCAGTGCCTTAGCGGGGGGGGAAGTTGAG.

A word on this clone: With the read ending 3 residues before the CDR3 end, the germline J gene is used to fill in that end. The chain carries TRBV20-1 and TRBJ2-1, with 12 bases that match TRBD1. Germline lookup yields CDR1 DFQATT and CDR2 SNEGSKA (reference sequence). CDR3 length equals 16 residues. Losses at the gene ends were 1 base for V and 8 bases for J; bases not matched to a gene: 9. The CDR3 reads CSARVLPRDRGHEQFF. The CDR3 bases that were read are TGCAGTGCTAGAGTCCTCCCCCGGGACAGGGGGCATGAG.